Each of the 29 T cell receptor beta chains below was sequenced from the same sample in a study of siplizumab effects on memory and regulatory T cells. In the mixed lymphocyte reaction, cells were cocultured for about 6 days at 37°C. Sequenced by immunoSEQ multiplex PCR; TCRdb stores in-frame clones only, minus some. The repertoire holds some 5,000 clones, with 40% to 55% as singletons. These receptors lack a known antigen. Specimen: CFSE-low (dividing) CD8+ T cells sorted from an allogeneic mixed lymphocyte reaction. The receptors shown here come from a human donor in good health; the cells came from an allogeneic mixed lymphocyte reaction. Some clones in this sample may be carry-over from other donors' samples.

This clone was detected only once. The chain combines TRBV5-4 with TRBJ2-7, with TRBD1 matching 7 bases. Germline assignment: CDR1 SGHNT and CDR2 YYREEE (reference sequence). The V and J ends lost 4 bases and 0 bases, in that order; junction bases with no gene match: 4. CDR3 length equals 14 residues. CDR3 bases: TGTGCCAGCAGCCCCGGACAGGTCTCCTACGAGCAGTACTTC. Protein product: CASSPGQVSYEQYF.

This clone has more than one count but fewer than ten. The V call is TRBV4-1, the J call TRBJ2-1; D gene unclear. The CDR3 extends over 15 amino acids. V dropped 0 bases and J dropped 12 bases, with 18 bases sitting between them. CDR1 and CDR2 (germline): MGHRA, YSYEKL. CDR3 region: CASSQEVVQPHGQFF. Written as DNA, the CDR3 is TGCGCCAGCAGCCAAGAAGTTGTTCAGCCTCATGGGCAGTTCTTC.

This clone was detected only a few times. V gene TRBV7-9 combines with J gene TRBJ2-3, with D uncertain. The V and J ends lost 1 base and 1 base respectively, with 9 bases between them. In germline, CDR1 is SEHNR, CDR2 FQNEAQ (reference sequence). This CDR3 is 15 amino acids long. Written as DNA, the CDR3 is TGTGCCAGCAGCTTAGTGACGAGCGGCACAGATACGCAGTATTTT. Translating it yields CASSLVTSGTDTQYF.

The rearrangement joins TRBV6-9 to TRBJ1-2; D gene unclear. This CDR3 region has 11 residues. V was pared by 4 bases and J by 10 bases, with 10 bases between. CDR1 and CDR2 (germline): MNHGY, SVAAGI. CDR3 in DNA: TGTGCCAGCAGTTCGGACCAGGACTACACCTTC. Its protein product is CASSSDQDYTF.

The sample holds a few counts of this clone. This chain joins TRBV7-9 and TRBJ1-1; 10 bases match TRBD1. J was trimmed by 4 bases and V by 5 bases; bases with no gene match: 4. This CDR3 comprises 14 residues. Germline V gene data show CDR1 as SEHNR and CDR2 as FQNEAQ (reference sequence). CDR3 in DNA: TGTGCCAGCAGCCCGTGGGACAGGGGCACTGAAGCTTTCTTT. Translation: CASSPWDRGTEAFF.

The CDR3 protein is CASSAGGGLNEQFF. In DNA form, the CDR3 reads TGTGCCAGCAGCGCCGGAGGGGGGCTCAATGAGCAGTTCTTC. This chain connects TRBV9 to TRBJ2-1, with D possibly being TRBD1 or TRBD2 (6 bases each). Germline CDR1 and CDR2: SGDLS and YYNGEE. CDR3 size: 14 residues. V was clipped by 3 bases and J by 6 bases, with 13 bases between them.

The chain recombines TRBV6-5 with TRBJ2-1, with D perhaps matching TRBD2 (6 bases). Trimming pared 8 bases from V and 4 bases from J, leaving 12 bases between. The CDR3 contains 13 residues. Germline CDR1 reads MNHEY; CDR2 reads SVGAGI. CDR3 nucleotide sequence: TGTGCCAGCGGAGCTAGCGAATACAATGAGCAGTTCTTC. Encoded protein: CASGASEYNEQFF.

In its sample, this clone was seen once. In DNA, the CDR3 is TGTGCCAGCAGTGAATTTTCCCAGGTAGCGAACACCATATATTTT. As protein: CASSEFSQVANTIYF. The chain links TRBV2 to TRBJ1-3; D not resolved. The CDR3 spans 15 residues. Trimming took 2 bases from V and 7 from J, leaving 15 bases between them. CDR1 and CDR2 from the germline V gene are SNHLY and FYNNEI.

This rearrangement joins TRBV27 to TRBJ2-1; the match to TRBD1 covers 8 bases. Germline CDR1 is MNHEY and CDR2 is SMNVEV (reference sequence). This CDR3 spans 15 amino acids. V was clipped by 1 base and J by 7 bases; unmatched bases: 6. CDR3 residues: CASSLWGQEGNEQFF. The CDR3, as DNA: TGTGCCAGCAGTTTATGGGGACAGGAGGGGAATGAGCAGTTCTTC.

This chain uses TRBV28 with TRBJ1-2; perhaps TRBD1 as D (6 bases). The length of the CDR3 is 16 residues. Trimming removed 3 bases from V and 8 bases from J, with 22 bases in between. Germline V CDR1 and CDR2: MDHEN, SYDVKM. The DNA of the CDR3 is TGTGCCAGCAGTTTTGTCCTTGTTCGGGGGCCAGACGGCTACACCTTC. Translated: CASSFVLVRGPDGYTF.

This clone was picked up a small number of times. The chain links TRBV7-9 to TRBJ2-3; 7 bases line up with TRBD2. Germline CDR1 is SEHNR and CDR2 is FQNEAQ (reference sequence). The J segment lost 6 bases and the V segment lost 2 bases, leaving 11 bases of the junction unmatched. The CDR3 loop spans 16 amino acids. The CDR3 DNA sequence: TGTGCCAGCAGCTTATCGGAGGGAGGGATGACTGATACGCAGTATTTT. Translation gives CASSLSEGGMTDTQYF.

This clone was seen a few times. The chain has TRBV28 and TRBJ1-6; no firm D call. Germline-derived CDR1 and CDR2 are MDHEN and SYDVKM. V was shortened by 6 bases and J by 14 bases, with 11 bases between the two germline ends. The CDR3 is made up of 11 amino acids. The CDR3 region has the DNA TGTGCCAGCAGCTCTACTTCGACCCTCCACTTT. Residues: CASSSTSTLHF.

The chain has TRBV4-1 and TRBJ2-1; 7 bases map to TRBD2. CDR1 MGHRA and CDR2 YSYEKL come from the germline V gene. CDR3 length equals 15 residues. The trim removed 1 base at V and 2 bases at J, leaving 2 bases unmatched. In DNA, the CDR3 is TGCGCCAGCAGCCAAGTAGCGGGCACCTACAATGAGCAGTTCTTC. This sequence encodes CASSQVAGTYNEQFF.

By share of the sample, this clone is medium-sized. The chain carries TRBV25-1 and TRBJ1-1, with TRBD1 as a possible D gene (5 bases). The V and J ends lost 0 bases and 2 bases respectively, with 10 bases between them. The germline V gene encodes CDR1 MGHDK and CDR2 SYGVNS. The CDR3 contains 15 residues. CDR3 sequence reads: CASSEYQGSNTEAFF. DNA of the CDR3: TGTGCCAGCAGTGAATATCAGGGAAGTAACACTGAAGCTTTCTTT.

J is TRBJ2-7 and V is TRBV6-5, with TRBD1 matching over 8 bases. V was pared by 5 bases and J by 1 base, with 4 bases of the junction left unmatched. This CDR3 has 14 residues. Germline V gene lookup returns CDR1 MNHEY and CDR2 SVGAGI. The CDR3 is CASSLWTGSYEQYF. DNA for the CDR3: TGTGCCAGCAGTCTATGGACAGGGTCCTACGAGCAGTACTTC.

This chain uses TRBV27 with TRBJ1-5, with a possible D match to TRBD1 (5 bases). Trimming took 5 bases from V and 7 from J, leaving 15 bases between them. Germline V gene sequence: CDR1 MNHEY, CDR2 SMNVEV (reference sequence). The length of the CDR3 is 14 residues. CDR3: CASSARVREQPQHF. The DNA for the CDR3 is TGTGCCAGCAGTGCCAGGGTCAGGGAGCAGCCCCAGCATTTT.

The CDR3 loop reads CSVDFGLAQGEQFF. In DNA, the CDR3 is TGCAGCGTTGACTTCGGACTAGCGCAAGGTGAGCAGTTCTTC. V and J are TRBV29-1 and TRBJ2-1; 9 nucleotides align to TRBD2. The length of the CDR3 is 14 residues. In germline, CDR1 is SQVTM, CDR2 ANQGSEA. The junction had 9 bases not matched to a gene; V was cut back by 3 bases and J by 9 bases.

The genes are TRBV4-1 and TRBJ1-1; 7 bases line up with TRBD1. Germline loops: CDR1 MGHRA, CDR2 YSYEKL. This CDR3 is 14 amino acids long. With 4 bases clipped from V and 3 bases from J, the junction kept 5 bases outside the gene matches. The CDR3 DNA follows: TGCGCCAGCAGCCCAACGACAGGGTACACTGAAGCTTTCTTT. Protein sequence: CASSPTTGYTEAFF.

The rearrangement links TRBV15 to TRBJ2-3, with D tentatively TRBD2 (5 bases). The V gene lost 1 base and the J gene lost 4 bases, with 12 bases spanning the gap. Germline CDR1 and CDR2: LNHNV and YYDKDF (reference sequence). CDR3 size: 15 residues. CDR3 protein: CATSRGAMEADTQYF. CDR3 nucleotides: TGTGCCACCAGCAGAGGGGCGATGGAGGCAGATACGCAGTATTTT.

This chain uses TRBV19 with TRBJ1-2, with 7 bases aligning to TRBD1. This CDR3 has 15 residues. Germline trimming cut 4 bases from V and 0 bases from J; bases unmatched to any gene: 5. Germline assignment: CDR1 LNHDA and CDR2 SQIVND (reference sequence). The CDR3 DNA follows: TGTGCCAGTAGTACCCGGGACAGCACTAACTATGGCTACACCTTC. It translates to CASSTRDSTNYGYTF.

The rearrangement links TRBV7-9 to TRBJ2-5; possible D gene TRBD1, 5 bases. Trimming pared 1 base from V and 5 bases from J, leaving 11 bases between. CDR3 length equals 14 residues. CDR1 and CDR2 (germline): SEHNR, FQNEAQ (reference sequence). CDR3 nucleotide sequence: TGTGCCAGCAGCTTAGAGGTGGGGCGTGAGACCCAGTACTTC. Protein sequence: CASSLEVGRETQYF. Drawing the rest from reference TRBV7-9 and TRBJ2-5, the complete variable domain is DTGVSQNPRHKITKRGQNVTFRCDPISEHNRLYWYRQTLGQGPEFLTYFQNEAQLEKSRLLSDRFSAERPKGSFSTLEIQRTEQGDSAMYLCASSLEVGRETQYFGPGTRLLVL.

CDR3: CASRVAGGLYNEQFF. CDR3 DNA sequence: TGTGCCAGTCGGGTGGCGGGAGGGCTTTACAATGAGCAGTTCTTC. The chain uses TRBV5-4 and TRBJ2-1, with TRBD2 matching 9 bases. Germline V gene lookup returns CDR1 SGHNT and CDR2 YYREEE (reference sequence). The CDR3 runs 15 residues. V was pared by 8 bases and J by 4 bases, with 10 bases of the junction left unmatched.

The rearrangement links TRBV18 to TRBJ2-1; D is unclear. This CDR3 is 13 amino acids long. Germline assignment: CDR1 KGHSH and CDR2 LQKENI. Trimming cost V 4 bases and J 9 bases, with 13 bases left between them. The CDR3 region has the DNA TGTGCCAGCTCACAACTCCTATATGGTGAGCAGTTCTTC. Protein sequence: CASSQLLYGEQFF.

The rearrangement joins TRBV27 to TRBJ2-1, with D perhaps TRBD2 (6 bases). Germline-derived CDR1 and CDR2 are MNHEY and SMNVEV (reference sequence). CDR3 size: 12 residues. Trimming cost V 8 bases and J 5 bases, with 10 bases left between them. CDR3 sequence (DNA): TGTGCCAGCGGGGGACTCGACAATGAGCAGTTCTTC. It codes for CASGGLDNEQFF.

The chain employs TRBV5-8 and TRBJ1-5, with 7 bases that match TRBD1. J was trimmed by 7 bases and V by 6 bases; bases with no gene match: 7. Germline V gene sequence: CDR1 SGHTS, CDR2 YDEGEE. The CDR3 runs 13 residues. In DNA form, the CDR3 reads TGTGCCAGCACTCCGGACAGGAGGCAGCCCCAGCATTTT. It translates to CASTPDRRQPQHF.

The chain joins TRBV12-2 to TRBJ2-3; the table's D call of TRBD1 was not tested on the DNA. TRBV12-2 is designated a pseudogene. The length of the CDR3 is 16 residues. The CDR3 is CASRYPGQGARYTQYF. The CDR3, as DNA: TGTGCAAGTCGCTACCCGGGACAGGGGGCGCGGTATACGCAGTATTTT.

The chain uses TRBV7-8 and TRBJ1-2; perhaps TRBD1 as D (5 bases). V was pared by 1 base and J by 4 bases, with 28 bases between. The CDR3 loop spans 20 amino acids. Germline V gives CDR1 SGHVS, CDR2 FQNEAQ. The CDR3 region is CASSLEFTLDAGTPGYGYTF. The CDR3 nucleotides are TGTGCCAGCAGCTTAGAATTTACTCTAGACGCGGGGACTCCGGGCTATGGCTACACCTTC.

The chain uses TRBV5-1 and TRBJ2-7; TRBD2 is a possible D gene (5 bases). Trimming left V 0 bases short and J 9 bases short, with 16 bases between. CDR1 is SGHRS and CDR2 is YFSETQ in the germline V gene. This CDR3 contains 14 residues. The CDR3, as DNA: TGCGCCAGCAGCTTGGAGGGCCCCGGTGGAGGGCAGTACTTC. Amino acid sequence: CASSLEGPGGGQYF.

There are a few counts of this clone. This chain uses TRBV9 with TRBJ2-1; 9 bases line up with TRBD2. The CDR3 covers 16 residues. With V trimmed by 0 bases and J by 6 bases, 7 bases remained unmatched. Germline V CDR1 and CDR2: SGDLS, YYNGEE. The CDR3: CASSVGAGGPGNEQFF. The CDR3 bases are TGTGCCAGCAGCGTAGGGGCGGGAGGGCCGGGCAATGAGCAGTTCTTC.